These T cell receptor beta chains were read from a single sample in a study of control samples from healthy donors and cancer patients. Sequencing used immunoSEQ multiplex PCR; TCRdb keeps in-frame clones, though not all of them. Found here are roughly 120,000 clones, just over 90% of them singletons; the top ten hold 7.8%. The sample taken for sequencing was blood. These receptor sequences come from a woman aged 18 to 35 in good health. Both conserved end residues are part of each CDR3. D genes are given only for firm matches. For some rows the clone size is stated as once, few or many, or as a class when expanded; others skip it.

V	size	J	D	DNA	CDR3
TRBV4-2	-	TRBJ2-1	-	TGTGCCAGCAGCCAAGATTTAGGGAAATTCTATGAGCAGTTCTTC	CASSQDLGKFYEQFF
TRBV19	-	TRBJ1-2	TRBD1	TGTGCCAGTAGAGACCCCGGGACAGCTAACTATGGCTACACCTTC	CASRDPGTANYGYTF
TRBV5-3	-	TRBJ1-5	-	TGTGCCAGAAGCTTGTGGCAGGATGGCAATCAGCCCCAGCATTTT	CARSLWQDGNQPQHF
TRBV28	-	TRBJ2-7	TRBD1	TGTGCCAGCAGCCCCAGGACAGGGGGGATCGAGCAGTACTTC	CASSPRTGGIEQYF
TRBV18	once	TRBJ2-2	-	TGTGCCAGCTCACAGCTACCAAGCAACACCGGGGAGCTGTTTTTT	CASSQLPSNTGELFF
TRBV7-9	-	TRBJ1-1	TRBD1	TGTGCCAGCAGCCCAGACAGGGGGACGAACACTGAAGCTTTCTTT	CASSPDRGTNTEAFF
TRBV27	-	TRBJ1-6	TRBD1	TGTGCCAGCAGTTTACCTATGGACAGGGTGGGTCTGACACCCCTCCACTTT	CASSLPMDRVGLTPLHF
TRBV28	-	TRBJ1-1	TRBD1	TGTGCCAGCACCTCAGGGACAGGATACATGAACACTGAAGCTTTCTTT	CASTSGTGYMNTEAFF
TRBV25-1	-	TRBJ1-2	-	TGTGCCAGCAGTGAAATCGGTCTCCAGGGAGATAGCTATGGCTACACCTTC	CASSEIGLQGDSYGYTF
TRBV5-4	-	TRBJ2-1	TRBD2	TGTGCCAGCAGCTTACAGACTAGCGGGAGAAGATCCAATGAGCAGTTCTTC	CASSLQTSGRRSNEQFF
TRBV7-6	-	TRBJ2-2	TRBD1	TGTGCCAGCAGCCCTACAGGGGGCGAGGACACCGGGGAGCTGTTTTTT	CASSPTGGEDTGELFF
TRBV28	-	TRBJ2-5	-	TGTGCCAGCAGTTACGAGGGACGGGCAGACAGGCGCTCGGACAAGTCAACAGAAGAGACCCAGTACTTC	CASSYEGRADRRSDKSTEETQYF
TRBV4-3	-	TRBJ2-7	-	TGCGCCAGCAGCCTCGCCGGGGGCATCTCCTACGAGCAGTACTTC	CASSLAGGISYEQYF
TRBV4-2	once	TRBJ2-2	TRBD1	TGTGCCAGCAGCCAGTGGGACAGGGGGCTCTTGGTTACCGGGGAGCTGTTTTTT	CASSQWDRGLLVTGELFF
TRBV27	few	TRBJ2-7	-	TGTGCCAGCAGTTTAGTACGGCGCACCTACGAGCAGTACTTC	CASSLVRRTYEQYF
TRBV30	-	TRBJ1-2	TRBD1	TGTGCCTGGAGCCCGGGACAGGGGGCCGAAGGCTACACCTTC	CAWSPGQGAEGYTF
TRBV5-1	-	TRBJ2-1	TRBD1	TGCGCCAGCAGCTCCGGACAGGAAGCAAATGAGCAGTTCTTC	CASSSGQEANEQFF
TRBV28	-	TRBJ1-4	-	TGTGCCAGCAGTTTACCCGGGGATAGCGAAAAACTGTTTTTT	CASSLPGDSEKLFF
TRBV6-2/TRBV6-3	-	TRBJ2-3	-	TGTGCCAGCAGTTACTCGGGCTTCCGATTCGGGGCAGATACGCAGTATTTT	CASSYSGFRFGADTQYF
TRBV3-1/TRBV3-2	-	TRBJ2-5	TRBD2	TGTGCCAGCTCGGGACTAGCGGGGGGGCCGCTCAGAGAGACCCAGTACTTC	CASSGLAGGPLRETQYF
TRBV11-2	-	TRBJ2-6	TRBD1	TGTGCCAGCAGCTTACGGGACAGAAGCTCTGGGGCCAACGTCCTGACTTTC	CASSLRDRSSGANVLTF
TRBV30	-	TRBJ1-1	-	TGTGCCTGGAGTCAGTCACGTCACACTGAAGCTTTCTTT	CAWSQSRHTEAFF
TRBV7-9	-	TRBJ2-3	-	TGTGCCAGCAGCTTACGGGGGTACCGCACAGATACGCAGTATTTT	CASSLRGYRTDTQYF
TRBV7-2	-	TRBJ2-7	-	TGTGCCAGCAGCCTCCCATGGGGTAACGAGCAGTACTTC	CASSLPWGNEQYF
TRBV6-2/TRBV6-3	-	TRBJ2-3	TRBD1	TGTGCCAGCAGTGTGCGACAGGGCGGCACAGATACGCAGTATTTT	CASSVRQGGTDTQYF
TRBV6-1	-	TRBJ2-1	TRBD1	TGTGCCAGCAGTGAAGCAGGACAGGGGTCGGTTGAGCAGTTCTTC	CASSEAGQGSVEQFF
TRBV6-5	-	TRBJ2-2	-	TGTGCCAGCAGTTACTCGATCTATACCGGGGAGCTGTTTTTT	CASSYSIYTGELFF
TRBV7-2	-	TRBJ2-7	-	TGTGCCAGCAGCACCCGGGACCATACCTACGAGCAGTACTTC	CASSTRDHTYEQYF
TRBV28	-	TRBJ2-2	-	TGTGCCAGCAGCCTCCGTAGGGTGGAGGAGCTGTTTTTT	CASSLRRVEELFF
TRBV6-1	-	TRBJ2-7	-	TGTGCCAGCAGTGAAAGAGGGAGCAGGGGACAAATTCCCCTCTCCTACGAGCAGTACTTC	CASSERGSRGQIPLSYEQYF
TRBV25-1	-	TRBJ1-1	-	TGTGCCAGCAGTGAATATAGGCCGGGAGGAAGCACTGAAGCTTTCTTT	CASSEYRPGGSTEAFF